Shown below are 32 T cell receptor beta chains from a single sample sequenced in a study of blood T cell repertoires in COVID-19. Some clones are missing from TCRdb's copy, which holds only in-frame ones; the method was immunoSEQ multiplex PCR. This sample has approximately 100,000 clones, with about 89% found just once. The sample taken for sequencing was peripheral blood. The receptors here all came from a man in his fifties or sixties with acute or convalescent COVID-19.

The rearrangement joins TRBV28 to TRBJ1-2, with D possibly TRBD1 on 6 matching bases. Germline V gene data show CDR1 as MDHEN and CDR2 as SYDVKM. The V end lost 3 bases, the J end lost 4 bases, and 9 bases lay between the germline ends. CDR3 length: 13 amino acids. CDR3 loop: CASSFQGPYGYTF. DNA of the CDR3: TGTGCCAGCAGTTTCCAGGGGCCCTATGGCTACACCTTC.

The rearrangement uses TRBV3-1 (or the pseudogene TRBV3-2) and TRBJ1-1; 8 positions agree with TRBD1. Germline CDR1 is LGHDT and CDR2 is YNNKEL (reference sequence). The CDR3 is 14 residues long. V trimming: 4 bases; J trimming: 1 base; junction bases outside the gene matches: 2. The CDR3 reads CASSLGQGNTEAFF. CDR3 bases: TGTGCCAGCAGCCTTGGACAGGGGAACACTGAAGCTTTCTTT.

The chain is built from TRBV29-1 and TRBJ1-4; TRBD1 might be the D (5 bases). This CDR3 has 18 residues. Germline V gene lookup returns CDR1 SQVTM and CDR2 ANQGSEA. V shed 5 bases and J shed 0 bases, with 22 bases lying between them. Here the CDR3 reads CSVRTPGHQFSTNEKLFF. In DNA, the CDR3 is TGCAGCGTTCGTACCCCCGGACACCAGTTTTCAACTAATGAAAAACTGTTTTTT.

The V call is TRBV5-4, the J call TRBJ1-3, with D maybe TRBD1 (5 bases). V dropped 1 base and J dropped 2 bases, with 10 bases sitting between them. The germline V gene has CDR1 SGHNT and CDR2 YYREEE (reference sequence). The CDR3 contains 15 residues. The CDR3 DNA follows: TGTGCCAGCAGCTTGCAGGGAAGTACTGGAAACACCATATATTTT. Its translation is CASSLQGSTGNTIYF.

For the CDR3, the DNA is TGCGCCAGCAGCTTGGTCCTCGGCGGAGTCTCCTACGAGCAGTACTTC. Protein sequence: CASSLVLGGVSYEQYF. V gene TRBV5-1 combines with J gene TRBJ2-7; D is uncertain. Trimming pared 0 bases from V and 0 bases from J, leaving 13 bases between. CDR1 is SGHRS, CDR2 YFSETQ, per germline. The CDR3 runs 16 residues.

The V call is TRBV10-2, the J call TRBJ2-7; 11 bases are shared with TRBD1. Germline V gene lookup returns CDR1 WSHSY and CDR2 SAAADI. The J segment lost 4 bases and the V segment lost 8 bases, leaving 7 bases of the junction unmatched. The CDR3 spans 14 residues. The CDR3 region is CASSGQGALYEQYF. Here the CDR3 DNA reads TGCGCCAGCTCTGGACAGGGGGCTCTGTACGAGCAGTACTTC.

CDR3 in amino acids: CASRQGNQPQHF. The CDR3 region has the DNA TGTGCCAGTAGACAGGGCAATCAGCCCCAGCATTTT. The gene calls are TRBV19 and TRBJ1-5; a possible D gene is TRBD1 (5 bases). The length of the CDR3 is 12 residues. Trimming removed 6 bases from V and 2 bases from J, with 5 bases in between. CDR1 and CDR2 (germline): LNHDA, SQIVND (reference sequence).

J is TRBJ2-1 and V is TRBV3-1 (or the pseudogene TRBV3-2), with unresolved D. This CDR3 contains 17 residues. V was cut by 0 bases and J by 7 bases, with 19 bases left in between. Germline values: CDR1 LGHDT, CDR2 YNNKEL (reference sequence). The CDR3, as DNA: TGTGCCAGCAGCCAAGATGGATCCCTAACCGGAGCGAATGAGCAGTTCTTC. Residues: CASSQDGSLTGANEQFF.

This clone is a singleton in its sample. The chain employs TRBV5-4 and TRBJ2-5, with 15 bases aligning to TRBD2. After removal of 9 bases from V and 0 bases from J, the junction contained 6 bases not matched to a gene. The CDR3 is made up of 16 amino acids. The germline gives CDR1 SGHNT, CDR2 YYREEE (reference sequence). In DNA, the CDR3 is TGTGCCACCCGGACTAGCGGGGGGGGGTACCAAGAGACCCAGTACTTC. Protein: CATRTSGGGYQETQYF.

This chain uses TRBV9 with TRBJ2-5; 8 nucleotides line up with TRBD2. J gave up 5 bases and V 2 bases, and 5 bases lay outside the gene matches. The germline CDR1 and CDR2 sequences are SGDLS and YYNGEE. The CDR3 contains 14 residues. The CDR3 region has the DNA TGTGCCAGCAGCGTCAGCGGGAGCGGGGAGACCCAGTACTTC. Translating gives CASSVSGSGETQYF.

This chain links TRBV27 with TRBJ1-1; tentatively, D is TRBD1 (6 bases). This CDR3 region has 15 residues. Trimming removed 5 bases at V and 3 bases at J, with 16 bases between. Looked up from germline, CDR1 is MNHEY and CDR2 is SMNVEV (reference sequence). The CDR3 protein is CASSLGGRAYTEAFF. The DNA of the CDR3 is TGTGCCAGCAGTCTGGGGGGGCGCGCGTACACTGAAGCTTTCTTT.

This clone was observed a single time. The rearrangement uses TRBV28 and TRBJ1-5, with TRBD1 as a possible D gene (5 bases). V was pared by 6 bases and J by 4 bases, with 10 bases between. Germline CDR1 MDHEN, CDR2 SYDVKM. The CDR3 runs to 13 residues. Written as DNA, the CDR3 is TGTGCCAGCAGGACCAACAGGAATCAGCCCCAGCATTTT. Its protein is CASRTNRNQPQHF.

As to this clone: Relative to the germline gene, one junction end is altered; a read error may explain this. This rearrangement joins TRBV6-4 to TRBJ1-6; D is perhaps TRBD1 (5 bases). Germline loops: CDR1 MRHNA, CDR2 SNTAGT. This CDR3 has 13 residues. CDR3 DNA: TGTGTCAGCAGCCCCGGGGGGGGATCACCCCTCCACTTT. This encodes CVSSPGGGSPLHF.

Here the CDR3 DNA reads TGTGCCAGCGCTAGAAGGGGGATGAACGAGCAGTACTTC. This codes for CASARRGMNEQYF. The chain is built from TRBV6-5 and TRBJ2-7; D perhaps matches TRBD1 (6 bases). V was trimmed by 8 bases and J by 5 bases, leaving 16 bases between them. The CDR3 is 13 amino acids. The germline V gene encodes CDR1 MNHEY and CDR2 SVGAGI.

The CDR3 sequence is CAISSGQPYEQYF. DNA of the CDR3: TGTGCCATCAGTTCGGGACAGCCCTACGAGCAGTACTTC. The chain has TRBV10-3 and TRBJ2-7; 7 bases map to TRBD1. CDR1 and CDR2 (germline): ENHRY, SYGVKD. After removal of 5 bases from V and 2 bases from J, the junction contained 3 bases not matched to a gene. The CDR3 contains 13 residues.

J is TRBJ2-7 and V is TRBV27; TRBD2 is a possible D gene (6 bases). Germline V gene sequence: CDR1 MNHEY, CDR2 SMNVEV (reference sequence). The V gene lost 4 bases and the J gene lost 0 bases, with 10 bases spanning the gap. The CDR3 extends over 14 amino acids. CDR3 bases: TGTGCCAGCAGTTATCGGGACTCCTCCTACGAGCAGTACTTC. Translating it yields CASSYRDSSYEQYF.

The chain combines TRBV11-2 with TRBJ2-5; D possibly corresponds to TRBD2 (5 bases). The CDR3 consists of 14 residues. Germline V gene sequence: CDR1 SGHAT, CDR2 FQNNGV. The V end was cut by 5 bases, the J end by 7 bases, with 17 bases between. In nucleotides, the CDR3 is TGTGCCAGCAGCACTGACTCCGTTCGGGGGACCCAGTACTTC. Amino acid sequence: CASSTDSVRGTQYF.

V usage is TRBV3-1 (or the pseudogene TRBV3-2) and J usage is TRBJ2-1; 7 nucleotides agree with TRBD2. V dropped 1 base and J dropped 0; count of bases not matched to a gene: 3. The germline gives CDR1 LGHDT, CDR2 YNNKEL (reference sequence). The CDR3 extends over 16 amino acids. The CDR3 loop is CASSQAGGSSYNEQFF. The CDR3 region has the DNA TGTGCCAGCAGCCAAGCCGGGGGGAGCTCCTACAATGAGCAGTTCTTC.

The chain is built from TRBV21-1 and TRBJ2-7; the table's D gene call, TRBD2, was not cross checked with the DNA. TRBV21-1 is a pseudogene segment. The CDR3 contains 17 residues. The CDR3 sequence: CASSKNVALAGAYEQYV. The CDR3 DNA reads TGTGCCAGCAGTAAAAACGTAGCACTAGCGGGTGCCTACGAGCAGTACGTC.

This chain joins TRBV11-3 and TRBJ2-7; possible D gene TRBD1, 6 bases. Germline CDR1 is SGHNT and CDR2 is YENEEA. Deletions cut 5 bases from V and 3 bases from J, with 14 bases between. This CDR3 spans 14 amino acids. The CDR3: CASSLGQLNYEQYV. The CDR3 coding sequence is TGTGCCAGCAGCCTCGGACAGCTCAACTACGAGCAGTACGTC.

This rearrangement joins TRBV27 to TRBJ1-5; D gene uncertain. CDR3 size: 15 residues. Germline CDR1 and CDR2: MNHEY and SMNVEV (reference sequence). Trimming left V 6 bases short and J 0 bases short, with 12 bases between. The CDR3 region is CASRSSRDSNQPQHF. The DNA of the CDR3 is TGTGCCAGCAGAAGTTCGAGGGATAGCAATCAGCCCCAGCATTTT.

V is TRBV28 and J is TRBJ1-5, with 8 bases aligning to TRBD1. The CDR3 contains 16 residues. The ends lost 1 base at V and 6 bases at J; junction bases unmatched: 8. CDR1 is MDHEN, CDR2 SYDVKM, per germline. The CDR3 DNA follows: TGTGCCAGCAGTTTATTCTTCCGGGACAGGATTCAGCCCCAGCATTTT. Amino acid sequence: CASSLFFRDRIQPQHF. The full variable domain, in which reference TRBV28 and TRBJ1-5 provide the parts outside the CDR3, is DVKVTQSSRYLVKRTGEKVFLECVQDMDHENMFWYRQDPGLGLRLIYFSYDVKMKEKGDIPEGYSVSREKKERFSLILESASTNQTSMYLCASSLFFRDRIQPQHFGDGTRLSIL.

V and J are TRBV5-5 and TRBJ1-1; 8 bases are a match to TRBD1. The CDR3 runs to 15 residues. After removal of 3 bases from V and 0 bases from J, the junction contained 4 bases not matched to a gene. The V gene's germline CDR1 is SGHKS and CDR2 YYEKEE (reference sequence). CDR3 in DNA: TGTGCCAGCAGCTCTCGACAGGGGCTGAACACTGAAGCTTTCTTT. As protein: CASSSRQGLNTEAFF.

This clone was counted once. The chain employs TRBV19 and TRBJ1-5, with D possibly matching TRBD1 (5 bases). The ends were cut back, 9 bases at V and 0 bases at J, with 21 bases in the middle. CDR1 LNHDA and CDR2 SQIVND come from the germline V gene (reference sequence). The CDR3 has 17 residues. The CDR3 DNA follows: TGTGCCAGCGGGGGGGGGATGTTAGCTAATAGCAATCAGCCCCAGCATTTT. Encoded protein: CASGGGMLANSNQPQHF.

CDR3 in amino acids: CASSLNIDQPQHF. The DNA of the CDR3 is TGTGCCAGCAGCTTAAATATCGATCAGCCCCAGCATTTT. The J gene is TRBJ1-5, the V gene TRBV7-8; the D is unclear. This CDR3 region has 13 residues. Trimming removed 2 bases from V and 5 bases from J, with 7 bases in between. Per the germline V gene, CDR1 is SGHVS and CDR2 is FQNEAQ.

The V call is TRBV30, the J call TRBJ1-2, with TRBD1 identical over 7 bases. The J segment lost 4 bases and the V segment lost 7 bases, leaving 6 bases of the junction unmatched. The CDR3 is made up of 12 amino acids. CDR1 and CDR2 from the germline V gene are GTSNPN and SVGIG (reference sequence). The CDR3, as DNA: TGTGCCTCAACCACAGGGGCCTATGGCTACACCTTC. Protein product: CASTTGAYGYTF. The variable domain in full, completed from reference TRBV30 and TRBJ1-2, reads SQTIHQWPATLVQPVGSPLSLECTVEGTSNPNLYWYRQAAGRGLQLLFYSVGIGQISSEVPQNLSASRPQDRQFILSSKKLLLSDSGFYLCASTTGAYGYTFGSGTRLTVV.

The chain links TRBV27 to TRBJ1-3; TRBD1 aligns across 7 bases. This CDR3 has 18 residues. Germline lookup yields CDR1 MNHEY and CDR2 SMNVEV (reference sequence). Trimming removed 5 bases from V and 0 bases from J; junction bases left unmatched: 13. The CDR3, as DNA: TGTGCCAGCAGTCCCACCCGACAGGGACACTTCTCTGGAAACACCATATATTTT. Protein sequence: CASSPTRQGHFSGNTIYF.

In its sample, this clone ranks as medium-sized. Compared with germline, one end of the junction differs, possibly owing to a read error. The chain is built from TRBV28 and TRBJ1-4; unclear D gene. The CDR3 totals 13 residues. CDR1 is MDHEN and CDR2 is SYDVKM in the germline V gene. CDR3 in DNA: TGTGCCAGCAGTTTGGGGAGAAATGAAAGACTGTTTTTT. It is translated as CASSLGRNERLFF.

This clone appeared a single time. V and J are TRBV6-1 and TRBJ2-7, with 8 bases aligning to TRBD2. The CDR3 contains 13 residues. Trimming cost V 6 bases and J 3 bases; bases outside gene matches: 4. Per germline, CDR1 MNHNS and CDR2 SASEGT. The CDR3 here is CASSNGGDYEQYF. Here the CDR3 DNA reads TGTGCCAGCAGCAACGGGGGGGACTACGAGCAGTACTTC.

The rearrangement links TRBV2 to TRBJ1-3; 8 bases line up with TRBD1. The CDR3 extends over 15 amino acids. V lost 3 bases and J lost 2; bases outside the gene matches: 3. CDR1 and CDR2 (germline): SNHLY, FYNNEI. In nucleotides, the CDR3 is TGTGCCAGCAGTGATTGGACAGGGACTGGAAACACCATATATTTT. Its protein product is CASSDWTGTGNTIYF.

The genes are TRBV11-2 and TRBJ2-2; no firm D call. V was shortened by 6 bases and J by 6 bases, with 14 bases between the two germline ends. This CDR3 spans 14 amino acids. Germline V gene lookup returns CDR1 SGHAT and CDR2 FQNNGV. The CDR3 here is CASRIGVAAGELFF. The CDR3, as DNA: TGTGCCAGCAGGATAGGTGTGGCGGCCGGGGAGCTGTTTTTT.

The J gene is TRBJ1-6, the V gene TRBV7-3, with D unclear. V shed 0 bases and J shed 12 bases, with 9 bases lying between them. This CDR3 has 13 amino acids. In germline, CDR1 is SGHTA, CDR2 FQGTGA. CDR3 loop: CASSLTEEGPLHF. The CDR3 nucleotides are TGTGCCAGCAGCTTAACTGAAGAGGGACCCCTCCACTTT.